These 26 T cell receptor beta chains originate from one sample sequenced in a study. TCRdb analysed the 5' RACE reads with MiXCR anew, one entry per CDR3 protein. The sample carries 35,000 to 50,000 distinct CDR3 sequences, 30% recorded once. The sample consisted of tumor-infiltrating memory CD4+ T cells sorted from the breast tumor. Subset noted: memory CD4+ T cells, CD4+CD45RO+CD25-. All receptors derive from a female donor with breast cancer.

A word on this clonotype: A much larger clone differs from this one at a single base, so this may be a read error. The chain couples TRBV20-1 to TRBJ1-3; the D gene is possibly TRBD1 (5 bases). The ends were cut back, 0 bases at V and 2 bases at J, with 11 bases in the middle. The germline V gene has CDR1 DFQATT and CDR2 SNEGSKA (reference sequence). The CDR3 sequence is 15 residues long. CDR3 sequence reads: CSARDFRDAGNTIYF. For the CDR3, the DNA is TGCAGTGCTAGAGATTTCAGGGACGCTGGAAACACCATATATTTT.

Points on this clonotype: No conserved phenylalanine or tryptophan is present at the end of the CDR3, so a read error is the likely explanation. This chain joins TRBV12-3 or TRBV12-4 and TRBJ2-1, with TRBD2 matching 13 bases. The V segment lost 3 bases and the J segment 5 bases; nucleotides outside the gene matches: 13. This CDR3 spans 19 amino acids. The CDR3 DNA is TGTGCCAGCAGTTTCAACGGACTAGCGGGAGTTAGGTCCCACAATGAGCAGTTCTGC. The encoded protein is CASSFNGLAGVRSHNEQFC.

V usage is TRBV4-1 and J usage is TRBJ1-2; TRBD1 agrees at 10 bases. CDR3 length equals 14 residues. In germline, CDR1 is MGHRA, CDR2 YSYEKL. V trimming: 5 bases; J trimming: 7 bases; junction bases outside the gene matches: 7. The CDR3 bases are TGCGCCAGCAGCAAAGGGACAGGGGAAGGTGGCTACACCTTC. As protein: CASSKGTGEGGYTF.

This clonotype appeared once. The junction and the germline gene differ at one end; a read error may be behind it. CDR3 residues: CASSLTNTGELVF. In nucleotides, the CDR3 is TGTGCCAGCAGTCTCACGAACACCGGGGAGCTGGTTTTT. The chain uses TRBV6-2 or TRBV6-3 and TRBJ2-2; D is possibly TRBD2 (5 bases). Germline CDR1 is MNHEY and CDR2 is SVGEGT. The CDR3 spans 13 residues.

Note on this clonotype: This clone may be a read error of a much larger clone one base away. The chain is built from TRBV6-1 and TRBJ2-1; D uncertain. The V gene lost 11 bases and the J gene lost 4 bases, with 12 bases spanning the gap. This CDR3 comprises 12 residues. Germline loops: CDR1 MNHNS, CDR2 SASEGT. The CDR3 bases are TGTGCCGGAAAAGTGGAGTACAATGAGCAGTTCTTC. Protein product: CAGKVEYNEQFF.

This clonotype was observed a few times. This rearrangement joins TRBV7-6 to TRBJ1-2; perhaps TRBD1 as D (5 bases). Germline CDR1 reads SGHVS; CDR2 reads FNYEAQ. CDR3 size: 13 residues. V was shortened by 7 bases and J by 4 bases, with 13 bases between the two germline ends. CDR3 protein: CASKLTGSYGYTF. CDR3 nucleotides: TGTGCCAGCAAATTAACAGGATCCTATGGCTACACCTTC. The full variable domain, rest sourced from reference TRBV7-6 and TRBJ1-2, is GAGVSQSPRYKVTKRGQDVALRCDPISGHVSLYWYRQALGQGPEFLTYFNYEAQQDKSGLPNDRFSAERPEGSISTLTIQRTEQRDSAMYRCASKLTGSYGYTFGSGTRLTVV.

The genes are TRBV27 and TRBJ1-2; TRBD1 agrees at 10 bases. The CDR3 is 14 residues long. The V gene's germline CDR1 is MNHEY and CDR2 SMNVEV (reference sequence). V was pared by 6 bases and J by 2 bases, with 3 bases of the junction left unmatched. CDR3 in amino acids: CASSRQGANYGYTF. The CDR3 DNA is TGTGCCAGCAGCAGACAGGGGGCGAACTATGGCTACACCTTC.

This sequence joins TRBV6-1 and TRBJ2-5, with 11 bases lining up with TRBD2. The CDR3 spans 17 residues. V shed 5 bases, J shed 5 bases, and the junction held 13 bases outside the gene matches. The germline gives CDR1 MNHNS, CDR2 SASEGT. The CDR3 loop reads CASSSALAGGPGETQYF. DNA for the CDR3: TGTGCCAGCAGTTCTGCTTTAGCGGGGGGGCCGGGGGAGACCCAGTACTTC.

This clonotype was recorded a few times. The chain carries TRBV7-8 and TRBJ2-7, with 11 positions matching TRBD2. CDR1 is SGHVS, CDR2 FQNEAQ, per germline. V shed 8 bases and J 7 bases; nucleotides not matched to a gene: 13. The CDR3 consists of 15 residues. The CDR3 reads CASGNVLAGVGEQYF. The DNA of the CDR3 is TGTGCCAGCGGAAATGTACTAGCGGGGGTGGGAGAGCAGTACTTC.

On this clonotype itself: A much larger clonotype is one base distant, so this may be a read error. This chain joins TRBV6-5 and TRBJ1-1, with D perhaps matching TRBD1 (5 bases). CDR1 MNHEY and CDR2 SVGAGI come from the germline V gene. CDR3 size: 14 residues. CDR3 in DNA: TGTACCAGCAGTTATCAGGGCTTGAACACTGAAGCTTTCTTT. Translating gives CTSSYQGLNTEAFF.

This clonotype counts as medium-sized. The chain links TRBV6-2 or TRBV6-3 to TRBJ2-1, with TRBD2 matching 11 bases. J lost 7 bases, V lost 0 bases, and 17 bases had no gene match. Germline CDR1 MNHEY, CDR2 SVGEGT. This CDR3 has 20 amino acids. CDR3 sequence reads: CASSYSILGLAVHYRNEQFF. DNA for the CDR3: TGTGCCAGCAGTTACTCGATTCTGGGACTAGCGGTTCATTATCGGAATGAGCAGTTCTTC.

J is TRBJ2-5 and V is TRBV13; 9 bases are shared with TRBD1. CDR3 length: 15 amino acids. After removal of 2 bases from V and 2 bases from J, the junction contained 3 bases not matched to a gene. Germline V CDR1 and CDR2: PRHDT, FYEKMQ (reference sequence). The CDR3 is CASSLKGTGQETQYF. CDR3 DNA: TGTGCCAGCAGCTTAAAAGGGACAGGGCAAGAGACCCAGTACTTC.

This chain uses TRBV20-1 with TRBJ1-1; TRBD1 might be the D (5 bases). V lost 6 bases to trimming and J lost 1 base, with 12 bases between them. Germline CDR1 DFQATT, CDR2 SNEGSKA (reference sequence). There are 13 residues in the CDR3. CDR3 in amino acids: CSAPDRSNTEAFF. CDR3 nucleotides: TGCAGTGCCCCCGACAGATCGAACACTGAAGCTTTCTTT.

V gene TRBV10-3 combines with J gene TRBJ1-2, with 7 bases identical to TRBD1. This CDR3 comprises 15 residues. The trim removed 4 bases at V and 0 bases at J, leaving 5 bases unmatched. The germline gives CDR1 ENHRY, CDR2 SYGVKD. The CDR3 bases are TGTGCCATCAGTGTGGGACAGTCAACTAACTATGGCTACACCTTC. The encoded protein is CAISVGQSTNYGYTF.

The chain employs TRBV4-3 and TRBJ2-1, with D maybe TRBD2 (5 bases). V lost 5 bases and J lost 4, with 12 bases in between. The CDR3 is made up of 14 amino acids. Germline CDR1 and CDR2: LGHNA and YSLEER. The CDR3 reads CASSSQPGYNEQFF. CDR3 sequence (DNA): TGCGCCAGCAGCTCTCAACCGGGGTACAATGAGCAGTTCTTC.

Comments on this clonotype: Compared with germline, one end of the junction differs, possibly owing to a read error. This chain uses TRBV27 with TRBJ2-7; 9 bases are shared with TRBD1. CDR1 and CDR2 from the germline V gene are MNHEY and SMNVEV (reference sequence). This CDR3 contains 15 residues. CDR3 DNA: TGTGCCAGCAATTTATCAGGGACAGGGTCCTACGAGCAGTACTTC. Protein product: CASNLSGTGSYEQYF.

The chain combines TRBV9 with TRBJ1-4; the D gene is possibly TRBD1 (5 bases). Germline loops: CDR1 SGDLS, CDR2 YYNGEE. The CDR3 sequence is 15 residues long. V was pared by 0 bases and J by 5 bases, with 11 bases between. As DNA, the CDR3 is TGTGCCAGCAGCGTAGAATCCAGGGCGAATGAAAAACTGTTTTTT. Amino acids: CASSVESRANEKLFF.

In this sample, this clonotype turned up a few times. The chain employs TRBV21-1 and TRBJ2-3. TRBV21-1 is given as a pseudogene. The CDR3 contains 14 residues. The DNA for the CDR3 is TGTGCCAGCAGCAAAGGGCAGATCACAGATACGCAGTATTTT. This encodes CASSKGQITDTQYF.

The chain uses TRBV5-1 and TRBJ2-3; TRBD1 matches 7 bases. Germline V gene lookup returns CDR1 SGHRS and CDR2 YFSETQ. V gave up 1 base and J gave up 0 bases; unmatched junction bases: 2. The CDR3 covers 15 residues. The CDR3 DNA is TGCGCCAGCAGCTTGTGGGGACAGAGCACAGATACGCAGTATTTT. Translating it yields CASSLWGQSTDTQYF.

In the case of this clonotype: A read error may account for a junction end that differs from germline. The rearrangement joins TRBV7-9 to TRBJ1-2, with D unresolved. Germline CDR1 and CDR2: SEHNR and FQNEAQ (reference sequence). This CDR3 is 12 amino acids long. The CDR3 loop is CASSRASYSYTF. The CDR3 DNA is TGTGCCAGCAGCCGCGCCTCCTATAGCTACACCTTC. The whole variable domain, remainder taken from reference TRBV7-9 and TRBJ1-2, is DTGVSQNPRHKITKRGQNVTFRCDPISEHNRLYWYRQTLGQGPEFLTYFQNEAQLEKSRLLSDRFSAERPKGSFSTLEIQRTEQGDSAMYLCASSRASYSYTFGSGTRLTVV.

This clonotype was detected only a few times. The V and J genes are TRBV7-9 and TRBJ2-7; 10 nucleotides line up with TRBD1. V lost 3 bases and J lost 3; bases outside the gene matches: 8. From germline, CDR1 is SEHNR and CDR2 FQNEAQ (reference sequence). The CDR3 is 16 amino acids. CDR3 coding DNA: TGTGCCAGCAGCTTGACCACCGGGACAGGGGACTACGAGCAGTACTTC. It translates to CASSLTTGTGDYEQYF.

The genes are TRBV7-9 and TRBJ2-7, with D possibly being TRBD1 (5 bases). This CDR3 has 15 amino acids. Per germline, CDR1 SEHNR and CDR2 FQNEAQ (reference sequence). V lost 1 base and J lost 4, with 14 bases in between. The CDR3 sequence is CASSLDMQGTYEQYF. CDR3 nucleotide sequence: TGTGCCAGCAGCTTAGATATGCAGGGAACTTACGAGCAGTACTTC.

The rearrangement uses TRBV5-1 and TRBJ1-1, with D unclear. The germline V and J ends were trimmed by 1 base and 1 base, with 8 bases remaining between them. There are 14 residues in the CDR3. CDR1 and CDR2 from the germline V gene are SGHRS and YFSETQ. Here the CDR3 DNA reads TGCGCCAGCAGCTTGTATTCTGCGAACACTGAAGCTTTCTTT. Translation: CASSLYSANTEAFF.

This clonotype has more than one count but fewer than ten. The CDR3, as DNA: TGTGCCAGCAGTTTACAGGGCGGGGGCACTGAAGCTTTCTTT. Translated, it gives CASSLQGGGTEAFF. J is TRBJ1-1 and V is TRBV12-3 or TRBV12-4, with a tentative D call TRBD1 (5 bases). This CDR3 spans 14 amino acids. V was cut by 2 bases and J by 4 bases, with 11 bases left in between.

The chain carries TRBV20-1 and TRBJ2-5; D remains unclear. CDR3 length: 13 residues. The V gene lost 1 base and the J gene lost 1 base, with 7 bases spanning the gap. CDR1 and CDR2 from the germline V gene are DFQATT and SNEGSKA (reference sequence). In nucleotides, the CDR3 is TGCAGTGCTAGAGGCGAGCTCCAAGAGACCCAGTACTTC. It specifies CSARGELQETQYF.

Comments on this clonotype: Given a much more abundant clone one base away, this may be a read error. The rearrangement uses TRBV6-2 or TRBV6-3 and TRBJ1-5, with unresolved D. This CDR3 has 15 amino acids. Trimming shortened V by 7 bases and J by 4 bases, and 17 bases separated the two germline ends. Germline CDR1 is MNHEY and CDR2 is SVGEGT. The CDR3 reads CASTSRPRENQPQHF. The CDR3 DNA reads TGTGCCAGCACCTCAAGGCCGAGGGAGAATCAGCCCCAGCATTTT.